The next 22 T cell receptor beta chains were all read from a single sample in a study of human T cells and chemical hapten exposure. Time point here: patch test 2, 6 weeks after DPC sensitization. Treatment meaning: therapeutic diphenylcyclopropenone sensitization with weekly scalp DPC. TCRdb used MiXCR to reprocess the RACE reads, holding one entry per CDR3 protein. The sample has some 54,000 distinct CDR3 sequences; around 10% are singletons. The sequencing here drew on whole blood, taken in connection with sensitization to the hapten diphenylcyclopropenone (DPC). Receptor source: a woman in her forties or fifties with alopecia areata. Some clones in this sample may be carry-over from other donors' samples.

In its sample, this clonotype was seen a few times. V usage is TRBV6-2 or TRBV6-3 and J usage is TRBJ2-1, with 9 bases that match TRBD2. Germline CDR1 and CDR2: MNHEY and SVGEGT. With 6 bases clipped from V and 6 bases from J, the junction kept 6 bases outside the gene matches. This CDR3 region has 14 residues. DNA for the CDR3: TGTGCCAGCAGAGATAGCGGGAGAAGCAATGAGCAGTTCTTC. This encodes CASRDSGRSNEQFF.

This clonotype was detected only a few times. In nucleotides, the CDR3 is TGTGCCAGCAGTTTAGTAGGGTTCGACGAGCAGTACTTC. Its translation: CASSLVGFDEQYF. V is TRBV27 and J is TRBJ2-7; unclear D gene. Trimming removed 2 bases from V and 5 bases from J, with 10 bases in between. The germline CDR1 and CDR2 sequences are MNHEY and SMNVEV (reference sequence). This CDR3 has 13 amino acids.

In this sample, this clonotype turned up a few times. CDR3 amino acids: CAIQRTPTYEQYF. CDR3 sequence (DNA): TGTGCCATTCAACGGACACCTACCTACGAGCAGTACTTC. The chain uses TRBV28 and TRBJ2-7; TRBD1 might be the D (5 bases). Germline V gene sequence: CDR1 MDHEN, CDR2 SYDVKM. Trimming stripped 10 bases from V and 2 bases from J, with 15 bases between. The length of the CDR3 is 13 residues.

Worth noting for this clonotype: Germline is not matched at one junction end, which may reflect a read error. The J gene is TRBJ2-4, the V gene TRBV29-1; the match to TRBD1 covers 8 bases. This CDR3 region has 11 residues. CDR1 is SQVTM, CDR2 ANQGSEA, per germline. The CDR3 sequence is CSVGLDRGPVF. The CDR3 DNA reads as TGCAGCGTTGGTTTAGACAGGGGTCCCGTTTTC.

The J gene is TRBJ1-4, the V gene TRBV7-2, with no clear D. V dropped 2 bases and J dropped 3 bases, with 4 bases sitting between them. The germline V gene encodes CDR1 SGHTA and CDR2 FQGNSA. CDR3 size: 13 residues. This CDR3 reads CASSLQANEKLFF. In DNA, the CDR3 is TGTGCCAGCAGCTTACAAGCTAATGAAAAACTGTTTTTT.

The table lists this clonotype with a few counts. The rearrangement links TRBV28 to TRBJ2-1, with D perhaps matching TRBD1 (5 bases). With 8 bases removed from V and 9 bases from J, the gap between germline ends came to 23 bases. The CDR3 loop spans 15 amino acids. Germline V CDR1 and CDR2: MDHEN, SYDVKM. The CDR3 nucleotides are TGTGCCAGCTTACCGCCAGGGTCTCGATTCGTTGAGCAGTTCTTC. Its protein product is CASLPPGSRFVEQFF.

V and J are TRBV5-6 and TRBJ1-1; D gene uncertain. The CDR3 is 16 residues long. V shed 0 bases and J shed 4 bases, with 16 bases lying between them. Germline CDR1 SGHDT, CDR2 YYEEEE. The CDR3, as DNA: TGTGCCAGCAGCTTGGTAGGGCTCTGGCGGAGCACTGAAGCTTTCTTT. As protein: CASSLVGLWRSTEAFF.

The chain links TRBV5-8 to TRBJ1-5; D is perhaps TRBD1 (5 bases). Deletions cut 5 bases from V and 7 bases from J, with 22 bases between. Germline V CDR1 and CDR2: SGHTS, YDEGEE. The CDR3 has 16 amino acids. CDR3 DNA: TGTGCCAGCAGGGCGGCAGGCCAGTCGGGGGGACAGCCCCAGCATTTT. Residues: CASRAAGQSGGQPQHF.

This clonotype was counted ten times or more. The chain is built from TRBV29-1 and TRBJ2-3; D not resolved. V was trimmed by 0 bases and J by 4 bases, leaving 5 bases between them. Germline values: CDR1 SQVTM, CDR2 ANQGSEA. This CDR3 has 12 residues. CDR3 DNA: TGCAGCGTTGAAGATTTGGCAGATACGCAGTATTTT. Its translation is CSVEDLADTQYF.

The chain combines TRBV28 with TRBJ2-5; weak D call: TRBD2 (5 bases). The CDR3 sequence is 16 residues long. Per the germline V gene, CDR1 is MDHEN and CDR2 is SYDVKM. The germline V and J ends were trimmed by 5 bases and 0 bases, with 16 bases remaining between them. CDR3 in DNA: TGTGCCAGCAGTCGTATCCTAACTAGATACCAAGAGACCCAGTACTTC. Translating gives CASSRILTRYQETQYF.

The V and J genes are TRBV11-2 and TRBJ2-6; 8 nucleotides align to TRBD1. The CDR3 totals 18 residues. V shed 1 base and J 2 bases; nucleotides not matched to a gene: 7. In germline, CDR1 is SGHAT, CDR2 FQNNGV. The CDR3 loop is CASSLARQGTAGANVLTF. CDR3 nucleotides: TGTGCCAGCAGCTTAGCTCGACAGGGGACGGCTGGGGCCAACGTCCTGACTTTC.

This clonotype was detected ten times or more. The gene calls are TRBV11-2 and TRBJ1-4; the D is unclear. Trimming stripped 5 bases from V and 8 bases from J, with 18 bases between. This CDR3 is built from 15 residues. Germline V gene lookup returns CDR1 SGHAT and CDR2 FQNNGV. CDR3 residues: CASSHSLAGREKLFF. The CDR3 region has the DNA TGTGCCAGCAGCCATTCTCTAGCGGGCCGGGAAAAACTGTTTTTT.

At least ten counts were recorded for this clonotype. This sequence joins TRBV9 and TRBJ2-3, with 8 bases that match TRBD2. Germline CDR1 SGDLS, CDR2 YYNGEE. The CDR3 runs to 16 residues. After removal of 0 bases from V and 2 bases from J, the junction contained 5 bases not matched to a gene. The CDR3 loop is CASSVGAGAYTDTQYF. In nucleotides, the CDR3 is TGTGCCAGCAGCGTAGGAGCGGGGGCCTACACAGATACGCAGTATTTT.

This clonotype was counted a few times. The chain recombines TRBV28 with TRBJ1-5; D call uncertain. This CDR3 contains 13 residues. Looked up from germline, CDR1 is MDHEN and CDR2 is SYDVKM. V shed 3 bases and J shed 4 bases, with 7 bases lying between them. CDR3 protein: CASSFARNQPQHF. The DNA for the CDR3 is TGTGCCAGCAGTTTCGCCAGAAATCAGCCCCAGCATTTT.

This sequence joins TRBV28 and TRBJ1-2; D ambiguous. Germline CDR1 MDHEN, CDR2 SYDVKM. This CDR3 comprises 12 residues. V was cut by 8 bases and J by 4 bases, with 11 bases left in between. CDR3 coding DNA: TGTGCCAGCCGGGATACCATCTATGGCTACACCTTC. This translates into CASRDTIYGYTF.

This clonotype was recorded a few times. This chain joins TRBV18 and TRBJ1-5; 8 bases fit TRBD1. This CDR3 region has 15 residues. The junction had 5 bases not matched to a gene; V was cut back by 3 bases and J by 4 bases. The germline gives CDR1 KGHSH, CDR2 LQKENI. CDR3 region: CASSPGQAINQPQHF. The CDR3 DNA reads TGTGCCAGCTCACCGGGACAGGCAATTAATCAGCCCCAGCATTTT.

V and J are TRBV12-3 or TRBV12-4 and TRBJ2-7; D may correspond to TRBD1 or TRBD2 (5 bases each). The CDR3 has 12 residues. V was shortened by 7 bases and J by 6 bases, with 13 bases between the two germline ends. The CDR3 reads CASKRGALEQYF. The DNA for the CDR3 is TGTGCCAGCAAACGAGGGGCCCTCGAGCAGTACTTC.

This clonotype was detected a few times. Here the CDR3 reads CASSRSGTVYGYTF. DNA of the CDR3: TGTGCCAGCAGTCGTTCCGGGACAGTCTATGGCTACACCTTC. This rearrangement joins TRBV12-3 or TRBV12-4 to TRBJ1-2, with 7 bases fitting TRBD1. The CDR3 has 14 residues. V was clipped by 5 bases and J by 4 bases; unmatched bases: 7.

This clonotype has just a few counts. This rearrangement joins TRBV28 to TRBJ1-2; tentative D call: TRBD1 (5 bases). The germline V and J ends were trimmed by 7 bases and 7 bases, with 13 bases remaining between them. CDR3 length: 12 residues. Germline values: CDR1 MDHEN, CDR2 SYDVKM. The CDR3 reads CASTSAGRGYTF. DNA of the CDR3: TGTGCCAGCACATCCGCGGGGCGTGGCTACACCTTC.

The chain uses TRBV7-9 and TRBJ2-5; D uncertain. Germline assignment: CDR1 SEHNR and CDR2 FQNEAQ (reference sequence). The V end lost 0 bases, the J end lost 5 bases, and 10 bases lay between the germline ends. This CDR3 comprises 14 residues. The CDR3 DNA sequence: TGTGCCAGCAGCTTAGCGTTAGAGATGGAGACCCAGTACTTC. It specifies CASSLALEMETQYF.

This rearrangement joins TRBV4-1 to TRBJ2-1; D is undetermined. The CDR3 length is 20 residues. The V end lost 1 base, the J end lost 9 bases, and 31 bases lay between the germline ends. Germline V gene lookup returns CDR1 MGHRA and CDR2 YSYEKL. In DNA, the CDR3 is TGCGCCAGCAGCCAAGGACCCGGGCCTCCCTCCTACAGAATGGAAGTTGAGCAGTTCTTC. This translates into CASSQGPGPPSYRMEVEQFF.

This chain links TRBV29-1 with TRBJ1-2; TRBD1 is a possible D gene (6 bases). Germline loops: CDR1 SQVTM, CDR2 ANQGSEA. The ends were cut back, 3 bases at V and 5 bases at J, with 10 bases in the middle. The CDR3 is made up of 12 amino acids. For the CDR3, the DNA is TGCAGCGTTGAGGGGGCCGGATATGGCTACACCTTC. Its protein is CSVEGAGYGYTF.